This T cell receptor beta chain was identified in a study of tumor-infiltrating lymphocytes in glioblastoma multiforme. Trimming removed 5 bases from V and 6 bases from J; junction bases left unmatched: 6. This CDR3 comprises 16 residues. CDR1 is SGHNT, CDR2 YENEEA, per germline. TCRB libraries came from RNA via three nested multiplex PCR rounds. TCRdb recomputed calls from the multiplex PCR reads with MiXCR, one row per CDR3 protein. The repertoire holds 20,000 or so distinct CDR3 sequences, with about two thirds as singletons. Sequenced: peripheral blood. This TCR came from a male donor with glioblastoma. The chain employs TRBV11-3 and TRBJ2-1, with TRBD2 identical over 14 bases. The CDR3 bases are TGTGCCAGCAGCCCTCAGGGACTAGCGGGAGTCAATGAGCAGTTCTTC. Protein product: CASSPQGLAGVNEQFF.